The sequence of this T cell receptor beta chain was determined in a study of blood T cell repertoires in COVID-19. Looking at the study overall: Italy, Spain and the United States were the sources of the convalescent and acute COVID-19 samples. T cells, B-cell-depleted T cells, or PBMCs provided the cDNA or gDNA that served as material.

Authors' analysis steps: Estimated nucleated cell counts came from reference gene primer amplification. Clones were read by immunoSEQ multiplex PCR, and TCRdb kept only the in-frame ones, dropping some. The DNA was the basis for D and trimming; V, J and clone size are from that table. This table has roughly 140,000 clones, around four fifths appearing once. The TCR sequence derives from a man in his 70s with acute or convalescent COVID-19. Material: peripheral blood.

CDR3 in amino acids: CASSQESTLYGYTF. The CDR3 region has the DNA TGTGCCAGCAGTCAAGAGTCCACCCTTTATGGCTACACCTTC. The chain is built from TRBV6-2 or TRBV6-3 and TRBJ1-2; no reliable D call. The CDR3 length is 14 residues. Germline CDR1 reads MNHEY; CDR2 reads SVGEGT. The V gene lost 5 bases and the J gene lost 5 bases, with 15 bases spanning the gap.